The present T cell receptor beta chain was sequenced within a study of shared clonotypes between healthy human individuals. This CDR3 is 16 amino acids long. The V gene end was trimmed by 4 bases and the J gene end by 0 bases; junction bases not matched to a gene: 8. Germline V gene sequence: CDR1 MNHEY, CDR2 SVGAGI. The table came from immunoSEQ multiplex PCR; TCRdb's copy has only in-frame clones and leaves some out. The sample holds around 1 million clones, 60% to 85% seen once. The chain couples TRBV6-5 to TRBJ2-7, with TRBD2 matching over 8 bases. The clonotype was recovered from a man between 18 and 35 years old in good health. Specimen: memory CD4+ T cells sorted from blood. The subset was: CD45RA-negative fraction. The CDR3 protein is CASSFKAGASSYEQYF. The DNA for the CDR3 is TGTGCCAGCAGTTTCAAAGCGGGGGCGAGCTCCTACGAGCAGTACTTC.